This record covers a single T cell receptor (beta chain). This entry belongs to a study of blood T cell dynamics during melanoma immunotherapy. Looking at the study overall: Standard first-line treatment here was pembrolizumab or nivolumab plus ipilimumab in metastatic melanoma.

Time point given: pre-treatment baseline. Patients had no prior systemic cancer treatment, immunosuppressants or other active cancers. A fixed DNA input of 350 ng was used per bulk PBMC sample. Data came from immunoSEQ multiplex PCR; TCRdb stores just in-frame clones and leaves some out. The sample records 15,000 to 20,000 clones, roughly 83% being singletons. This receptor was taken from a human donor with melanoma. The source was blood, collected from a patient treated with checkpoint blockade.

In DNA, the CDR3 is TGTGCCAGCAGCTTGGGACGTCTTGCACTACAGGGACTAGCGGGAAGGACCTACGAGCAGTACTTC. Its protein is CASSLGRLALQGLAGRTYEQYF. This chain joins TRBV12-1 and TRBJ2-5; TRBD2, as called in the table, went unchecked against the DNA. The J call may be incorrect, as the DNA end agrees better with TRBJ2-7. TRBV12-1 is shown as a pseudogene. The CDR3 length is 22 residues.